The rows below give T cell receptor beta chains drawn from one sample of a study of shared clonotypes between healthy human individuals. Produced via immunoSEQ multiplex PCR; TCRdb's table is partial and in-frame only. This table holds around 2.1 million clones, about 94% found once. Sequenced material: naive CD4+ T cells sorted from blood. Source of these receptors: a young man in good health. The CDR3 runs from the conserved cysteine through the conserved F or W. D genes are given only for firm matches. Size values are once, few and many counts, or a class for expanded clones, and some rows have none.

-	TRBV25-1	TRBJ2-1	TRBD1	CASWGQGTSSYNEQFF	TGTGCCAGCTGGGGACAGGGGACCTCTTCCTACAATGAGCAGTTCTTC
-	TRBV27	TRBJ2-7	-	CASSPRTASYEQYF	TGTGCCAGCAGTCCCAGGACAGCCTCCTACGAGCAGTACTTC
-	TRBV7-6	TRBJ1-2	TRBD1	CASSLDRGDYGYTF	TGTGCCAGCAGCTTAGACAGGGGAGACTATGGCTACACCTTC
-	TRBV10-3	TRBJ1-1	-	CAISDTSNTEAFF	TGTGCCATCAGTGATACGTCGAACACTGAAGCTTTCTTT
once	TRBV6-6	TRBJ2-7	-	CASSDGQNYEQYF	TGTGCCAGCAGTGACGGACAGAACTACGAGCAGTACTTC
-	TRBV5-6	TRBJ1-1	-	CASSLALNTEAFF	TGTGCCAGCAGCTTGGCATTGAACACTGAAGCTTTCTTT
-	TRBV19	TRBJ2-7	-	CASSDGGIGYEQYF	TGTGCCAGTAGTGACGGGGGCATTGGCTACGAGCAGTACTTC
once	TRBV2	TRBJ2-5	-	CASSEIQETQYF	TGTGCCAGCAGCGAGATCCAAGAGACCCAGTACTTC
-	TRBV29-1	TRBJ2-5	-	CSVEPKETQYF	TGCAGCGTCGAGCCAAAAGAGACCCAGTACTTC
-	TRBV2	TRBJ1-2	TRBD1	CASSERGQNYGYTF	TGTGCCAGCAGTGAGAGGGGACAGAACTATGGCTACACCTTC
-	TRBV4-1	TRBJ1-4	TRBD1	CASSPRHPGQLNEKLFF	TGCGCCAGCAGCCCGCGCCACCCGGGACAGCTCAATGAAAAACTGTTTTTT
-	TRBV6-1	TRBJ1-5	TRBD1	CASSGGTGPRVGNQPQHF	TGTGCCAGCAGTGGGGGGACAGGGCCGAGAGTGGGCAATCAGCCCCAGCATTTT
-	TRBV30	TRBJ2-7	TRBD2	CAWSIAGGQYEQYF	TGTGCCTGGAGTATAGCGGGGGGCCAGTACGAGCAGTACTTC
-	TRBV7-2	TRBJ2-7	TRBD1	CASSLLGQGTDEQYF	TGTGCCAGCAGCTTACTAGGACAGGGGACGGACGAGCAGTACTTC